This entry concerns a single T cell receptor beta chain. This clone was counted ten times or more. Its antigen is still unknown. No base-level quality is on record; no much larger clone is a single base apart. This record comes from a study of CD8+ T cells in alopecia areata (dated by TCRdb to the late 2010s). Notes on the research overall: Treated patients were enrolled in an open-label pilot trial of oral tofacitinib, 5 to 10 mg twice daily, for moderate-to-severe alopecia areata. In treated patients, disease severity was measured using the SALT score, which gives the percentage of scalp surface area affected. On the human side, TCRbeta sequencing was run on scalp tissue and on sorted CD4+ and CD8+ peripheral blood T cells from healthy controls and from alopecia areata patients with either patchy or totalis/universalis disease. RNA was obtained with the PAXgene miRNA kit for fixed scalp, the miRNeasy kit for PBMCs, and the RNeasy kit for mouse skin. Tofacitinib was given for 6 to 18 months, followed by 6 months of follow-up off drug to assess delayed response and recurrence. Scalp clonality was compared across normal scalp (n=4), patchy alopecia areata scalp (n=8), and alopecia totalis/universalis scalp (n=8). Amplification of TCRbeta CDR3 regions was done by immunoSEQ multiplex PCR using 35 Vbeta forward primers and 13 Jbeta reverse primers. Biopsies were taken from tofacitinib-treated patients at baseline and at 4 and 24 weeks of treatment, and a later scalp biopsy was taken in several of the tofacitinib-treated patients. In both human patients and the C3H/HeJ mouse model, the study applied high-throughput TCRbeta sequencing to look at T cell clonal expansion in alopecia areata.

Including cysteine and phenylalanine, the CDR3 has 15 amino acids. Only the CDR3 portion is preserved as DNA: 45 bases, with reading frame beginning at the first base. V was cut back by 4 bases and J by 5 bases, leaving a gap of 15 bases between them. Taken from the germline V gene (reference sequence), the CDR1 and CDR2 loops are SGHNT and YYREEE. Broad study findings and their caveats: Because the treated cohort was small and had just a single nonresponder, larger studies are needed to establish links between baseline CD8+ expansion and response. Unlike mouse skin, which is dominated by gammadelta T cells, normal human skin has resident alphabeta T cells that are also sequenced, and this complicates analysis of the scalp TCR repertoire. Higher clonality and more expanded CD8+ clones were observed in lesional scalp than in normal scalp, particularly in alopecia totalis/universalis, a finding suggestive of antigenic drive. With tofacitinib, both scalp clonality and the number of expanded CD8+ clones among the top 100 scalp clones went down significantly. Compared with mice, TCR sequences shared between patients were less clear, possibly partly because of HLA diversity across the patient population. Many expanded lesional clones were found to persist in scalp and blood during tofacitinib treatment, and relapse after treatment cessation may be partly explained by this persistence.

The library came from the immunoSEQ multiplex PCR assay. For TCR sequencing, RNA was extracted from every sample and reverse transcribed into cDNA to serve as template. First-strand cDNA was synthesized using SuperScript III with a 2:1 mix of oligo-dT and random hexamers. A synthetic immune receptor repertoire was used to gauge amplification bias, and whatever bias remained was removed computationally. In the source study's methods: Raw reads were preprocessed to remove errors, and CDR3 was defined by IMGT conventions from the conserved cysteine to phenylalanine. Clonality was computed as 1 minus the Shannon entropy, with the entropy normalized by log2 of the number of productive unique TCRs. Scalp TCRbeta sequences were cross-referenced with sorted blood CD4 and CD8 repertoires so that the CD4 or CD8 identity of scalp clones could be inferred. TCRdb limited this immuneACCESS table to in-frame rearrangements with V and J called. A share of clones is missing; checked studies link under half to unresolved V genes, and the rest is unexplained. The V and J calls and the clone size are those of that table, but D and trimming were determined from the DNA. This sample gives over 150,000 clones in total; 45% to 65% of them show up just once. The top ten hold less than 3.5% of the sample.

The time point label, read with the paper, signifies: approximately 4 weeks on oral tofacitinib. The treatment or condition label corresponds to: oral pan-JAK inhibitor, 5-10 mg twice daily. From alopecia areata patients, peripheral blood was collected along with lesional scalp punch biopsies. After PBMCs were isolated by density centrifugation and stained for CD3, CD4 and CD8, a FACSAria was used to sort CD4+ and CD8+ T cells. The specimen comprised CD4+ T cells sorted from blood, sampled at week 4, from a patient treated with tofacitinib. The chain couples TRBV5-4 to TRBJ2-2; TRBD1 is possibly the D segment (6 matching bases). The TCR comes from a human donor with alopecia areata. The DNA sequence follows: TGTGCCAGCAGCCTATCCGGGACACAGACCGGGGAGCTGTTTTTT. It translates to CASSLSGTQTGELFF. Full variable domain (CDR3 extended with the reference TRBV5-4 and TRBJ2-2 proteins): ETGVTQSPTHLIKTRGQQVTLRCSSQSGHNTVSWYQQALGQGPQFIFQYYREEENGRGNFPPRFSGLQFPNYSSELNVNALELDDSALYLCASSLSGTQTGELFFGEGSRLTVL.